Presented here are 24 T cell receptor beta chains from one specimen sequenced in a study of cytomegalovirus exposure and HLA in healthy donors. The PCR contained 60 Vbeta and 13 Jbeta primers. Clones were read by immunoSEQ multiplex PCR, and TCRdb kept only the in-frame ones, dropping some. This sample's table reports tens of thousands of clones. The sequencing input was PBMCs. The receptors stem from a woman aged 40-49 years in good health and CMV-seropositive.

The CDR3 nucleotides are TGTGCCAGCAGCGGACAGGGCGGAAAACTGTTTTTT. It specifies CASSGQGGKLFF. This chain connects TRBV5-6 to TRBJ1-4; 8 bases fit TRBD1. This CDR3 spans 12 amino acids. J gave up 10 bases and V 4 bases, and 3 bases lay outside the gene matches. CDR1 is SGHDT, CDR2 YYEEEE, per germline.

The chain is built from TRBV15 and TRBJ2-3, with D perhaps TRBD1 (5 bases). The CDR3 is 13 amino acids. Trimming pared 4 bases from V and 4 bases from J, leaving 9 bases between. Germline V lookup: CDR1 LNHNV, CDR2 YYDKDF (reference sequence). The CDR3 DNA sequence: TGTGCCACCAGCATGGACACTGCAGATACGCAGTATTTT. Translation: CATSMDTADTQYF.

The rearrangement links TRBV27 to TRBJ2-7, with 10 bases aligning to TRBD2. The germline CDR1 and CDR2 sequences are MNHEY and SMNVEV (reference sequence). Germline trimming cut 5 bases from V and 6 bases from J; bases unmatched to any gene: 7. This CDR3 contains 14 residues. CDR3 residues: CASSPVASGSEQYF. CDR3 sequence (DNA): TGTGCCAGCAGTCCAGTGGCTAGCGGGAGCGAGCAGTACTTC.

The genes are TRBV11-2 and TRBJ2-2; 7 bases align to TRBD2. V lost 5 bases and J lost 3; bases outside the gene matches: 9. Germline V gene data show CDR1 as SGHAT and CDR2 as FQNNGV. The CDR3 has 16 residues. CDR3 in DNA: TGTGCCAGCAGCCTGGTCGGCGGGAGCGACACCGGGGAGCTGTTTTTT. It specifies CASSLVGGSDTGELFF.

V usage is TRBV2 and J usage is TRBJ1-4; 9 positions match TRBD1. The length of the CDR3 is 14 residues. V was clipped by 6 bases and J by 8 bases; unmatched bases: 7. The V gene's germline CDR1 is SNHLY and CDR2 FYNNEI. The CDR3 spells CASRDRGTAEKLFF. As DNA, the CDR3 is TGTGCCAGCAGGGACAGGGGAACCGCGGAAAAACTGTTTTTT.

The chain uses TRBV7-9 and TRBJ1-5; the D gene is possibly TRBD1 (6 bases). Trimming stripped 8 bases from V and 5 bases from J, with 10 bases between. CDR1 SEHNR and CDR2 FQNEAQ come from the germline V gene (reference sequence). The CDR3 is made up of 12 amino acids. CDR3 region: CASCAGDQPQHF. CDR3 nucleotide sequence: TGTGCCAGCTGTGCAGGGGATCAGCCCCAGCATTTT.

This rearrangement joins TRBV2 to TRBJ1-2, with D perhaps matching TRBD1 (5 bases). Trimming left V 0 bases short and J 3 bases short, with 8 bases between. The CDR3 consists of 14 residues. Germline-derived CDR1 and CDR2 are SNHLY and FYNNEI. In DNA form, the CDR3 reads TGTGCCAGCAGTGAAGCGCGGGGGGACTATGGCTACACCTTC. It encodes CASSEARGDYGYTF.

The chain has TRBV4-1 and TRBJ1-3; no clear D gene. The CDR3 sequence is 13 residues long. Trimming shortened V by 1 base and J by 4 bases, and 5 bases separated the two germline ends. Germline CDR1 MGHRA, CDR2 YSYEKL. The CDR3 nucleotides are TGCGCCAGCAGCCAAGTGGGCGGAAACACCATATATTTT. Encoded protein: CASSQVGGNTIYF.

The chain couples TRBV28 to TRBJ2-2; 7 nucleotides align to TRBD2. This CDR3 contains 14 residues. J lost 6 bases, V lost 2 bases, and 3 bases had no gene match. The germline V gene has CDR1 MDHEN and CDR2 SYDVKM. The CDR3 nucleotides are TGTGCCAGCAGTTTAGGGGGGGACGCCGGGGAGCTGTTTTTT. Protein product: CASSLGGDAGELFF.

The rearrangement uses TRBV5-4 and TRBJ1-1; 7 bases are shared with TRBD1. This CDR3 contains 13 residues. V dropped 4 bases and J dropped 6; count of bases not matched to a gene: 6. Germline V lookup: CDR1 SGHNT, CDR2 YYREEE (reference sequence). The CDR3 spells CASSESRGPEAFF. As DNA, the CDR3 is TGTGCCAGCAGCGAGTCGAGGGGGCCTGAAGCTTTCTTT.

The CDR3 DNA reads TGTGCCTGGAGTCCGGGACAAGAGACCCAGTACTTC. This sequence encodes CAWSPGQETQYF. V and J are TRBV30 and TRBJ2-5; D perhaps matches TRBD2 (5 bases). Germline assignment: CDR1 GTSNPN and CDR2 SVGIG (reference sequence). V dropped 2 bases and J dropped 2 bases, with 6 bases sitting between them. The CDR3 is 12 amino acids.

The CDR3 DNA reads TGTGCCAGCAGTCAAGACATTATACCAGCGGAGCTGTTTTTT. Translating it yields CASSQDIIPAELFF. The chain is built from TRBV27 and TRBJ2-2; D call uncertain. Germline lookup yields CDR1 MNHEY and CDR2 SMNVEV (reference sequence). The CDR3 spans 14 residues. Trimming shortened V by 5 bases and J by 10 bases, and 17 bases separated the two germline ends.

The CDR3 DNA reads TGTGCCAGTAACCATGGGACAGGGGGCTCTGAAGCTTTCTTT. This codes for CASNHGTGGSEAFF. The rearrangement uses TRBV19 and TRBJ1-1; 12 bases fit TRBD1. V lost 7 bases to trimming and J lost 6 bases; unmatched junction nucleotides: 6. Germline CDR1 LNHDA, CDR2 SQIVND (reference sequence). The CDR3 is 14 residues long.

The chain recombines TRBV5-1 with TRBJ2-1; TRBD2 matches at 12 bases. Germline V gene sequence: CDR1 SGHRS, CDR2 YFSETQ. The CDR3 has 16 residues. V lost 6 bases to trimming and J lost 4 bases; unmatched junction nucleotides: 8. The CDR3 sequence: CASKGGLAGGYNEQFF. The CDR3 nucleotides are TGCGCCAGCAAGGGTGGGCTAGCGGGAGGGTACAATGAGCAGTTCTTC.

V gene TRBV6-5 combines with J gene TRBJ1-4; a possible D gene is TRBD1 (5 bases). V lost 6 bases and J lost 7, with 15 bases in between. Germline values: CDR1 MNHEY, CDR2 SVGAGI. The CDR3 sequence is 14 residues long. The CDR3 nucleotides read TGTGCCAGCAGCTCCGGGGGACGCGGTGAAAAACTGTTTTTT. It yields the protein CASSSGGRGEKLFF.

This chain uses TRBV19 with TRBJ1-1, with D possibly TRBD1 on 6 matching bases. The CDR3 has 13 amino acids. Germline CDR1 is LNHDA and CDR2 is SQIVND (reference sequence). Trimming shortened V by 10 bases and J by 3 bases, and 15 bases separated the two germline ends. The CDR3 DNA reads TGTGCCACCCTTCCACAGGGATACACTGAAGCTTTCTTT. Amino acids: CATLPQGYTEAFF. The full variable domain, with the rest looked up from reference TRBV19 and TRBJ1-1, is DGGITQSPKYLFRKEGQNVTLSCEQNLNHDAMYWYRQDPGQGLRLIYYSQIVNDFQKGDIAEGYSVSREKKESFPLTVTSAQKNPTAFYLCATLPQGYTEAFFGQGTRLTVV.

This rearrangement joins TRBV29-1 to TRBJ2-3; TRBD2 is a possible D gene (6 bases). Germline CDR1 is SQVTM and CDR2 is ANQGSEA. The CDR3 covers 16 residues. The CDR3 loop reads CSYIGGPGLSTDTQYF. The DNA of the CDR3 is TGCAGTTACATTGGGGGACCGGGACTGAGCACAGATACGCAGTATTTT.

This sequence joins TRBV7-2 and TRBJ2-7, with 8 bases aligning to TRBD1. The junction had 3 bases not matched to a gene; V was cut back by 4 bases and J by 1 base. Germline CDR1 SGHTA, CDR2 FQGNSA. The CDR3 runs 14 residues. CDR3 coding DNA: TGTGCCAGCAGCTCCCGGGACAGGTCCTACGAGCAGTACTTC. Residues: CASSSRDRSYEQYF.

CDR3 DNA: TGTGCCAGCAGCCGGGACAGGGCCGTGAGGACTGAAGCTTTCTTT. Its translation: CASSRDRAVRTEAFF. The chain is built from TRBV9 and TRBJ1-1; 9 bases agree with TRBD1. With 4 bases clipped from V and 5 bases from J, the junction kept 9 bases outside the gene matches. The CDR3 spans 15 residues. Germline CDR1 reads SGDLS; CDR2 reads YYNGEE.

The chain links TRBV5-1 to TRBJ1-1, with a possible D match to TRBD1 (5 bases). Trimming took 5 bases from V and 5 from J, leaving 16 bases between them. The CDR3 consists of 14 residues. CDR1 and CDR2 from the germline V gene are SGHRS and YFSETQ. The CDR3 loop is CASRSQGRGTEAFF. In DNA, the CDR3 is TGCGCCAGCAGATCCCAGGGTCGGGGGACTGAAGCTTTCTTT.

This rearrangement joins TRBV5-1 to TRBJ2-3, with 10 nucleotides matching TRBD2. This CDR3 is 14 amino acids long. The V and J ends lost 1 base and 5 bases, in that order; junction bases with no gene match: 1. Germline-derived CDR1 and CDR2 are SGHRS and YFSETQ. The CDR3 here is CASSLWTSGDTQYF. CDR3 coding DNA: TGCGCCAGCAGCTTGTGGACTAGCGGAGATACGCAGTATTTT. The full variable domain, rest sourced from reference TRBV5-1 and TRBJ2-3, is KAGVTQTPRYLIKTRGQQVTLSCSPISGHRSVSWYQQTPGQGLQFLFEYFSETQRNKGNFPGRFSGRQFSNSRSEMNVSTLELGDSALYLCASSLWTSGDTQYFGPGTRLTVL.

The chain recombines TRBV9 with TRBJ2-7; D possibly corresponds to TRBD1 (6 bases). The length of the CDR3 is 14 residues. Germline CDR1 SGDLS, CDR2 YYNGEE. Trimming pared 0 bases from V and 2 bases from J, leaving 9 bases between. The CDR3 region has the DNA TGTGCCAGCAGCGTAGCTACAGGGACCTACGAGCAGTACTTC. The encoded protein is CASSVATGTYEQYF.

CDR3 coding DNA: TGTGCCAGCAGCCAAGTACCCGGGACTAGCGGGAGCTATGAGCAGTTCTTC. It yields the protein CASSQVPGTSGSYEQFF. The chain employs TRBV4-2 and TRBJ2-1, with 14 positions matching TRBD2. Per the germline V gene, CDR1 is LGHNA and CDR2 is YNFKEQ. The CDR3 has 17 residues. Germline trimming cut 1 base from V and 8 bases from J; bases unmatched to any gene: 7.

As concerns this clone: Within the sample, other DNA sequences also encode this same CDR3. The chain combines TRBV4-3 with TRBJ1-2, with D unclear. In germline, CDR1 is LGHNA, CDR2 YSLEER. The germline V and J ends were trimmed by 4 bases and 0 bases, with 6 bases remaining between them. The CDR3 covers 13 residues. Written as DNA, the CDR3 is TGCGCCAGCAGCCTAACAACTAACTATGGCTACACCTTC. Its protein is CASSLTTNYGYTF.